Below, 2 T cell receptor beta chains from the same sample are listed, as sequenced in a study of blood T cells in healthy people across ages. A second PCR of roughly 7 to 11 cycles used a sample-barcoded 5' primer and a J-beta primer mix. TCRdb used MiXCR to reprocess the 5' RACE reads, holding one entry per CDR3 protein. This table has about 1,800,000 distinct CDR3 sequences, roughly 28% appearing once. The sequencing sample was made of blood. The receptor set was obtained from a woman younger than 45 in good health.

Notes on this clonotype: A read error is possible here, since a much larger clone lies one base away. The chain employs TRBV5-1 and TRBJ2-3; D unresolved. The V end was cut by 7 bases, the J end by 14 bases, with 20 bases between. In germline, CDR1 is SGHRS, CDR2 YFSETQ. The CDR3 extends over 12 amino acids. The chain's CDR3 is CASGAGLDEPYF. Written as DNA, the CDR3 is TGCGCCAGCGGCGCCGGGTTGGATGAACCGTATTTT. Based on the CDR3 plus reference TRBV5-1 and TRBJ2-3, the full variable domain is KAGVTQTPRYLIKTRGQQVTLSCSPISGHRSVSWYQQTPGQGLQFLFEYFSETQRNKGNFPGRFSGRQFSNSRSEMNVSTLELGDSALYLCASGAGLDEPYFGPGTRLTVL.

The chain links TRBV7-9 to TRBJ1-1; 10 nucleotides line up with TRBD1. The ends lost 6 bases at V and 5 bases at J; junction bases unmatched: 18. CDR1 and CDR2 (germline): SEHNR, FQNEAQ (reference sequence). The CDR3 length is 18 residues. The CDR3 loop reads CASRGQDRGRGLRTEAFF. The DNA of the CDR3 is TGTGCCAGCAGGGGGCAAGACAGGGGGCGCGGATTGAGAACTGAAGCTTTCTTT.